Only a few counts were recorded for the clone carrying this T cell receptor beta chain. Its specificity is not known. The source of the sample is a study of T cell repertoires in cytomegalovirus infection. Whole-study context: Public TCR beta signatures indicated both CMV infection and matching HLA type.

Broader study findings: CMV carriers with the relevant HLA were identified by cumulative public TCR beta family frequency. HLA-C-restricted TCR beta clonotypes specific for CMV led the ex vivo response.

This CDR3 spans 17 amino acids. V was pared by 2 bases and J by 2 bases, with 4 bases of the junction left unmatched. Germline V gene sequence: CDR1 SGHTA, CDR2 FQGNSA. TCRdb reprocessed the reads with MiXCR, giving one entry per CDR3 protein. The repertoire holds about 300,000 distinct CDR3 sequences, about 26% seen once, with about 15% in the top ten. The sequenced material came from PBMCs. The clonotype originates from a human donor in good health (CMV status not recorded). Some clones in this sample may be carry-over from other donors' samples. The chain has TRBV7-2 and TRBJ2-6; 9 bases map to TRBD2. CDR3 coding DNA: TGTGCCAGCAGCTTAACAGCGGGGGGTCCTGGGGCCAACGTCCTGACTTTC. This codes for CASSLTAGGPGANVLTF. Using reference TRBV7-2 and TRBJ2-6 for the parts outside the CDR3, the full variable domain is GAGVSQSPSNKVTEKGKDVELRCDPISGHTALYWYRQSLGQGLEFLIYFQGNSAPDKSGLPSDRFSAERTGGSVSTLTIQRTQQEDSAVYLCASSLTAGGPGANVLTFGAGSRLTVL.